Below, 25 T cell receptor beta chains from the same sample are listed, as sequenced in a study of regulatory T cells in long-lasting Graves disease. This sample's time point: newly diagnosed GD, antithyroid drugs for less than 3 months. The authors made the TCR library using RNA they extracted from PBMCs. Libraries of TCR beta came from iRepertoire HTBI primers plus Arm-PCR of CDR3 regions. TCRdb re-analysed the multiplex PCR reads in MiXCR, keeping a single row per CDR3 protein. The table has 350,000 to 400,000 distinct CDR3 sequences, 15% to 18% seen once. The source material was peripheral blood mononuclear cells (PBMCs), sampled at new diagnosis, from a patient treated with antithyroid drugs. The receptors were sampled from a female donor with Graves disease.

This clonotype was observed at least ten times. The chain is built from TRBV4-1 and TRBJ1-2; D is undetermined. The CDR3 covers 15 residues. Trimming pared 3 bases from V and 3 bases from J, leaving 14 bases between. Looked up from germline, CDR1 is MGHRA and CDR2 is YSYEKL. The CDR3 region has the DNA TGCGCCAGCAGCCATCGGCCCACCCCCGACTATGGCTACACCTTC. Translation gives CASSHRPTPDYGYTF.

This clonotype was detected a few times. This chain joins TRBV4-1 and TRBJ2-7; 7 positions agree with TRBD2. This CDR3 comprises 15 residues. V gave up 7 bases and J gave up 5 bases; unmatched junction bases: 14. Germline values: CDR1 MGHRA, CDR2 YSYEKL. Written as DNA, the CDR3 is TGCGCCAGCACCCACGTCCCGGGGGGATACGACGAGCAGTACTTC. Translation: CASTHVPGGYDEQYF.

This chain links TRBV29-1 with TRBJ2-3, with a tentative D call TRBD1 (6 bases). The CDR3 extends over 15 amino acids. V lost 3 bases to trimming and J lost 1 base, with 14 bases between them. Germline loops: CDR1 SQVTM, CDR2 ANQGSEA. CDR3 loop: CSVELGRGGTDTQYF. The DNA for the CDR3 is TGCAGCGTTGAGCTTGGCAGGGGCGGCACAGATACGCAGTATTTT.

This clonotype was seen ten or more times. V usage is TRBV24-1 and J usage is TRBJ2-5; D ambiguous. The CDR3 is made up of 15 amino acids. The germline V and J ends were trimmed by 1 base and 0 bases, with 8 bases remaining between them. Germline loops: CDR1 KGHDR, CDR2 SFDVKD. This CDR3 reads CATSDFGDYQETQYF. In DNA form, the CDR3 reads TGTGCCACCAGTGATTTTGGAGATTACCAAGAGACCCAGTACTTC.

Ten or more counts support this clonotype. The chain has TRBV6-1 and TRBJ1-5; a weak D match, TRBD1 (5 bases). This CDR3 contains 14 residues. Trimming pared 6 bases from V and 3 bases from J, leaving 12 bases between. The germline V gene has CDR1 MNHNS and CDR2 SASEGT. The CDR3: CASRKDSFNQPQHF. The CDR3 region has the DNA TGTGCCAGCAGAAAAGACAGTTTCAATCAGCCCCAGCATTTT.

To note about this clonotype: A far larger clone is off by one base, so a read error is likely. The chain uses TRBV7-8 and TRBJ2-2; D not resolved. This CDR3 comprises 12 residues. Germline V gene sequence: CDR1 SGHVS, CDR2 FQNEAQ. Trimming removed 1 base at V and 7 bases at J, with 4 bases between. The CDR3 DNA reads as TGTGCCAGCAGCTTAGGGATCGGGGAGCTGTTTTTT. Residues: CASSLGIGELFF.

In its sample, this clonotype was seen many times. The chain carries TRBV4-1 and TRBJ2-7; TRBD1 might be the D (5 bases). The germline V and J ends were trimmed by 0 bases and 1 base, with 13 bases remaining between them. CDR1 is MGHRA and CDR2 is YSYEKL in the germline V gene. This CDR3 is 16 amino acids long. The CDR3 sequence: CASSQDLRQSSYEQYF. CDR3 DNA sequence: TGCGCCAGCAGCCAAGATTTGAGACAGTCATCCTACGAGCAGTACTTC.

This clonotype appeared many times. The chain has TRBV12-5 and TRBJ2-2, with 8 bases aligning to TRBD2. V lost 0 bases to trimming and J lost 1 base; unmatched junction nucleotides: 4. The germline gives CDR1 LGHNT, CDR2 FRNRAP. This CDR3 comprises 17 residues. CDR3 sequence: CASGLVVTSENTGELFF. As DNA, the CDR3 is TGTGCTAGTGGTTTGGTGGTGACTAGCGAGAACACCGGGGAGCTGTTTTTT.

This clonotype was counted ten times or more. The V gene is TRBV4-1, the J gene TRBJ2-3, with TRBD1 identical over 7 bases. Germline V gene data show CDR1 as MGHRA and CDR2 as YSYEKL. This CDR3 has 15 amino acids. V was pared by 1 base and J by 3 bases, with 4 bases of the junction left unmatched. In DNA, the CDR3 is TGCGCCAGCAGCCAAGTGGAGACAGGGACAGATACGCAGTATTTT. It is translated as CASSQVETGTDTQYF.

The rearrangement joins TRBV7-2 to TRBJ1-1; D is unresolved. Germline loops: CDR1 SGHTA, CDR2 FQGNSA. The V end was cut by 3 bases, the J end by 11 bases, with 16 bases between. The CDR3 is made up of 13 amino acids. This chain's CDR3 is CASSFGQVYQAFF. CDR3 coding DNA: TGTGCCAGCAGCTTCGGTCAGGTTTATCAGGCTTTCTTT.

The J gene is TRBJ2-1, the V gene TRBV28; no definite D call. The last part of the DNA fits TRBJ2-7 better; the J call may be wrong. The CDR3 is 13 amino acids. Germline V gene data show CDR1 as MDHEN and CDR2 as SYDVKM. Written as DNA, the CDR3 is TGTGCCAGCAGTTTGGTCGGCTACAATGAGCAGTACTTC. This codes for CASSLVGYNEQYF.

This clonotype was seen only a few times. The chain is built from TRBV6-1 and TRBJ2-3, with unresolved D. In germline, CDR1 is MNHNS, CDR2 SASEGT. CDR3 length: 14 residues. Between the trimmed V and J ends, which lost 5 bases and 3 bases, there was a span of 12 bases. This chain's CDR3 is CASSIRLNTDTQYF. The CDR3 DNA reads as TGTGCCAGCAGTATACGATTGAATACAGATACGCAGTATTTT.

This clonotype was seen a few times. J is TRBJ1-1 and V is TRBV19, with D uncertain. V was trimmed by 5 bases and J by 5 bases, leaving 12 bases between them. Germline assignment: CDR1 LNHDA and CDR2 SQIVND (reference sequence). The CDR3 consists of 13 residues. CDR3 loop: CASSEGVTTEAFF. The CDR3 DNA is TGTGCCAGTAGTGAGGGTGTGACAACTGAAGCTTTCTTT. The entire variable domain, with the rest obtained from reference TRBV19 and TRBJ1-1, is as follows: DGGITQSPKYLFRKEGQNVTLSCEQNLNHDAMYWYRQDPGQGLRLIYYSQIVNDFQKGDIAEGYSVSREKKESFPLTVTSAQKNPTAFYLCASSEGVTTEAFFGQGTRLTVV.

This clonotype has more than one count but fewer than ten. This chain uses TRBV7-2 with TRBJ2-5; TRBD2 agrees at 8 bases. The length of the CDR3 is 15 residues. Germline CDR1 SGHTA, CDR2 FQGNSA. V lost 5 bases, J lost 7 bases, and 12 bases stayed unmatched. The CDR3 is CASSSPGLVGVTQYF. DNA for the CDR3: TGTGCCAGCAGCAGTCCGGGACTAGTAGGTGTGACCCAGTACTTC.

In its sample, this clonotype was seen many times. The chain employs TRBV4-1 and TRBJ2-3; TRBD2 aligns across 8 bases. Germline values: CDR1 MGHRA, CDR2 YSYEKL. Trimming took 0 bases from V and 2 from J; bases not matched to a gene: 1. The CDR3 spans 15 residues. The CDR3: CASSQEAGVTDTQYF. Here the CDR3 DNA reads TGCGCCAGCAGCCAAGAAGCGGGAGTCACAGATACGCAGTATTTT.

Ten or more counts support this clonotype. This rearrangement joins TRBV20-1 to TRBJ2-3; D not resolved. V gave up 0 bases and J gave up 0 bases, with 25 bases separating them. Germline CDR1 DFQATT, CDR2 SNEGSKA (reference sequence). The CDR3 totals 20 residues. CDR3: CSARDSRLGYRPTSTDTQYF. CDR3 nucleotide sequence: TGCAGTGCTAGAGATTCGCGTTTGGGCTACAGACCTACTAGCACAGATACGCAGTATTTT.

This chain connects TRBV6-5 to TRBJ2-2; 15 positions match TRBD2. With V trimmed by 2 bases and J by 0 bases, 4 bases remained unmatched. From germline, CDR1 is MNHEY and CDR2 SVGAGI. CDR3 length: 19 residues. The CDR3 DNA is TGTGCCAGCAGTTACCGGACTAGCGGGGGGGCCTCGAACACCGGGGAGCTGTTTTTT. This translates into CASSYRTSGGASNTGELFF.

The rearrangement links TRBV29-1 to TRBJ2-6; D remains ambiguous. V lost 6 bases, J lost 1 base, and 10 bases lay in between. Germline loops: CDR1 SQVTM, CDR2 ANQGSEA. CDR3 size: 14 residues. The CDR3 here is CSVTIQSGANVLTF. The CDR3 nucleotides read TGCAGCGTAACCATACAATCTGGGGCCAACGTCCTGACTTTC. Combining the CDR3 with reference TRBV29-1 and TRBJ2-6 gives the whole variable domain SAVISQKPSRDICQRGTSLTIQCQVDSQVTMMFWYRQQPGQSLTLIATANQGSEATYESGFVIDKFPISRPNLTFSTLTVSNMSPEDSSIYLCSVTIQSGANVLTFGAGSRLTVL.

V usage is TRBV10-3 and J usage is TRBJ2-1; 14 bases fit TRBD2. The CDR3 totals 15 residues. Germline lookup yields CDR1 ENHRY and CDR2 SYGVKD. J gave up 6 bases and V 7 bases, and 5 bases lay outside the gene matches. The CDR3 nucleotides read TGTGCCATCACCTCCGGGACTAGCGGGAGCAATGAGCAGTTCTTC. This gives the protein CAITSGTSGSNEQFF.

This clonotype was seen at least ten times. V gene TRBV7-2 combines with J gene TRBJ2-7; 10 bases fit TRBD2. This CDR3 has 14 residues. The germline V gene encodes CDR1 SGHTA and CDR2 FQGNSA. V lost 8 bases, J lost 6 bases, and 10 bases stayed unmatched. CDR3 region: CASGAGGTLFEQYF. The CDR3 DNA reads as TGTGCCAGCGGAGCGGGAGGGACGCTCTTCGAGCAGTACTTC.

This clonotype has more than one count but fewer than ten. The chain uses TRBV19 and TRBJ1-3; perhaps TRBD1 as D (5 bases). Germline loops: CDR1 LNHDA, CDR2 SQIVND (reference sequence). The CDR3 totals 13 residues. The V gene lost 6 bases and the J gene lost 8 bases, with 14 bases spanning the gap. The DNA for the CDR3 is TGTGCCAGTAGGGTGACAGCCGGTCACACCATATATTTT. Encoded protein: CASRVTAGHTIYF.

This clonotype has more than one count but fewer than ten. CDR3 protein: CASIAYNEQFF. DNA for the CDR3: TGTGCCAGCATCGCCTACAATGAGCAGTTCTTC. This rearrangement joins TRBV12-3 or TRBV12-4 to TRBJ2-1; the D is unclear. The CDR3 totals 11 residues. The V end was cut by 7 bases, the J end by 2 bases, with 3 bases between.

This clonotype was recorded a few times. The chain combines TRBV7-9 with TRBJ1-3, with D unclear. The germline V gene encodes CDR1 SEHNR and CDR2 FQNEAQ (reference sequence). The CDR3 is 14 residues long. V was cut by 1 base and J by 5 bases, with 9 bases left in between. The CDR3 loop is CASSLVSLRNTIYF. The CDR3, as DNA: TGTGCCAGCAGCTTAGTCTCTCTCCGAAACACCATATATTTT.

The J gene is TRBJ2-1, the V gene TRBV6-1; D is undetermined. Trimming removed 6 bases from V and 10 bases from J, with 10 bases in between. CDR3 length equals 11 residues. CDR1 and CDR2 from the germline V gene are MNHNS and SASEGT. CDR3: CASRTGWEQFF. DNA for the CDR3: TGTGCCAGCAGGACGGGTTGGGAGCAGTTCTTC.

This clonotype was seen repeatedly, ten times or more. This CDR3 is CASSVGSDTTIPNTEAFF. In DNA, the CDR3 is TGTGCCAGCAGCGTAGGTTCGGACACCACTATACCGAACACTGAAGCTTTCTTT. The chain uses TRBV9 and TRBJ1-1, with D maybe TRBD1 (5 bases). V was clipped by 0 bases and J by 1 base, with 19 bases between them. The CDR3 totals 18 residues. Germline-derived CDR1 and CDR2 are SGDLS and YYNGEE.